This TCR beta chain appears in the sequencing data of a study of response to subunit inactivated influenza vaccine. General study findings and limits: Each seasonal influenza vaccination recruits few new T cells, the authors suggested.

With respect to this clonotype: Its antigen is as yet unknown.

MiXCR, run by TCRdb on the RT-PCR reads, gives a single entry per CDR3 protein. This sample has under 550,000 distinct CDR3 sequences, with around 7.7% found just once. The source material was PBMCs from blood, sampled less than 30 months after vaccination. The TCR was taken from a man between 50 and 69 years old who received an inactivated influenza vaccine.

The CDR3 sequence: CASSLARSAGGPDTQYF. The CDR3, as DNA: TGTGCCAGCAGCTTAGCGCGGTCCGCGGGGGGCCCAGATACGCAGTATTTT. The chain joins TRBV7-2 to TRBJ2-3, with 8 bases that match TRBD2. Trimming removed 0 bases from V and 4 bases from J; junction bases left unmatched: 9. The CDR3 is 17 residues long. Germline assignment: CDR1 SGHTA and CDR2 FQGNSA.